This paragraph reports one T cell receptor (beta chain). No antigen is known for it. J lost 6 bases, V lost 0 bases, and 7 bases had no gene match. The CDR3 loop spans 17 amino acids. The V gene's germline CDR1 is SGDLS and CDR2 YYNGEE. Sequencing was designed to attain a depth spanning 1 in 200,000 to 1 in 1 million T cells. Assay used: immunoSEQ multiplex PCR; TCRdb lists only in-frame clones, some missing. The sample consists of around 160,000 clones, roughly 86% of them appearing once. The sample comes from a study of cytotoxic CD8 clonotypes in ibrutinib-treated CLL. The study, taken as a whole, reports: Sustained-remission and progressing patients diverged in sampling times. The study found clonality rose at ibrutinib response, then fell toward baseline at progression.

This TCR derives from a human donor with chronic lymphocytic leukemia. This chain links TRBV9 with TRBJ1-6; 9 bases align to TRBD1. Here the sequenced sample was PBMCs, taken after 12 months of ibrutinib treatment. CDR3 loop: CASSVVSGTGTNSPLHF. CDR3 DNA: TGTGCCAGCAGCGTAGTTTCCGGGACAGGGACTAATTCACCCCTCCACTTT.